This entry is about one T cell receptor beta chain. These data originate in a study of T cell changes during pregnancy in multiple sclerosis. Clones were sequenced by immunoSEQ multiplex PCR, and TCRdb holds only the in-frame ones, with some missing. The table has under 95,000 clones, approximately 92% seen once. The germline gives CDR1 MNHEY, CDR2 SVGAGI. V lost 0 bases to trimming and J lost 0 bases, with 9 bases between them. The CDR3 totals 16 residues. This receptor was obtained from a female donor in good health, enrolled as a control in a pregnancy study. The chain combines TRBV6-5 with TRBJ1-3; no clear D. The sample in question was peripheral blood, obtained in the second trimester of pregnancy. Written as DNA, the CDR3 is TGTGCCAGCAGTTACTCGAAACCGAGCTCTGGAAACACCATATATTTT. Translation: CASSYSKPSSGNTIYF.